Shown below are 23 T cell receptor beta chains from a single sample sequenced in a study of T cells after yellow fever vaccination. TCRdb used MiXCR to reprocess the 5' RACE reads, holding one entry per CDR3 protein. The profile covers more than 250,000 distinct CDR3 sequences, with 6.8% appearing a single time and about a sixth taken by the ten largest. The specimen comprised PBMCs, sampled roughly seven weeks after the first yellow fever vaccination. The receptor source for this set is a young man who received the YFV17D yellow fever vaccine.

This clonotype occurred many times. This rearrangement joins TRBV12-3 or TRBV12-4 to TRBJ1-1, with D possibly matching TRBD1 (6 bases). V was clipped by 3 bases and J by 6 bases, with 8 bases between them. This CDR3 spans 12 amino acids. For the CDR3, the DNA is TGTGCCAGCAGTTTCGGGGGCCCTGAAGCTTTCTTT. The encoded protein is CASSFGGPEAFF.

This rearrangement joins TRBV4-3 to TRBJ1-1; D might be TRBD1 (5 bases). Germline CDR1 is LGHNA and CDR2 is YSLEER. Trimming took off 1 base at V and 1 base at J, with 13 bases between the two ends. This CDR3 has 16 amino acids. The CDR3 DNA reads TGCGCCAGCAGCCAAGGAGGGAGCAGGGCGAACACTGAAGCTTTCTTT. Amino acids: CASSQGGSRANTEAFF.

This clonotype showed up many times. V usage is TRBV15 and J usage is TRBJ2-5; D is undetermined. The ends were cut back, 4 bases at V and 1 base at J, with 7 bases in the middle. From germline, CDR1 is LNHNV and CDR2 YYDKDF (reference sequence). The CDR3 extends over 13 amino acids. CDR3 sequence: CATSNGPQETQYF. CDR3 sequence (DNA): TGTGCCACCAGCAACGGGCCCCAAGAGACCCAGTACTTC.

This clonotype was picked up a small number of times. The J gene is TRBJ1-2, the V gene TRBV5-6, with D possibly TRBD1 on 6 matching bases. The V gene lost 1 base and the J gene lost 8 bases, with 15 bases spanning the gap. The CDR3 consists of 14 residues. Germline-derived CDR1 and CDR2 are SGHDT and YYEEEE. CDR3 protein: CASSLPTGPGGYTF. CDR3 nucleotides: TGTGCCAGCAGCTTGCCGACAGGCCCAGGGGGCTACACCTTC. The whole variable domain, filled in from reference TRBV5-6 and TRBJ1-2, reads DAGVTQSPTHLIKTRGQQVTLRCSPKSGHDTVSWYQQALGQGPQFIFQYYEEEERQRGNFPDRFSGHQFPNYSSELNVNALLLGDSALYLCASSLPTGPGGYTFGSGTRLTVV.

This clonotype was recorded many times. This chain connects TRBV4-1 to TRBJ2-4; TRBD2 is a possible D gene (5 bases). Germline V gene data show CDR1 as MGHRA and CDR2 as YSYEKL. This CDR3 is built from 15 residues. Trimming cost V 0 bases and J 10 bases, with 16 bases left between them. The CDR3 DNA follows: TGCGCCAGCAGCCAAGATCCTAGTCGGGGATGGATTCAGTACTTC. It codes for CASSQDPSRGWIQYF.

This clonotype was seen at least ten times. V and J are TRBV7-9 and TRBJ2-7; 8 bases align to TRBD1. V shed 3 bases and J 10 bases; nucleotides not matched to a gene: 5. CDR3 size: 12 residues. Germline lookup yields CDR1 SEHNR and CDR2 FQNEAQ (reference sequence). The CDR3 DNA is TGTGCCAGCAGCTTTACGACAGGGGCACAGTACGTC. Residues: CASSFTTGAQYV.

This clonotype was counted only a few times. The J gene is TRBJ1-1, the V gene TRBV30, with unresolved D. The CDR3 is 16 residues long. V dropped 0 bases and J dropped 1 base, with 15 bases sitting between them. From germline, CDR1 is GTSNPN and CDR2 SVGIG (reference sequence). The CDR3 DNA sequence: TGTGCCTGGAGTGTAATTTGGCCAGAACAGAACACTGAAGCTTTCTTT. Translated, it gives CAWSVIWPEQNTEAFF.

This chain uses TRBV5-1 with TRBJ1-1; possible D gene TRBD1, 6 bases. The germline V gene encodes CDR1 SGHRS and CDR2 YFSETQ. This CDR3 has 12 residues. V lost 4 bases and J 6 bases, leaving 10 bases between the germline ends. CDR3 DNA sequence: TGCGCCAGCAGCGCAGGGGTGGCTGAAGCTTTCTTT. Its translation is CASSAGVAEAFF.

This clonotype was picked up a small number of times. V usage is TRBV4-3 and J usage is TRBJ2-1, with 11 positions matching TRBD2. V was clipped by 0 bases and J by 6 bases; unmatched bases: 10. Germline V gene data show CDR1 as LGHNA and CDR2 as YSLEER. The CDR3 is made up of 18 amino acids. The CDR3 region has the DNA TGCGCCAGCAGCCAAGATTTAGCGGGGGGGCCGGGGATCAATGAGCAGTTCTTC. It yields the protein CASSQDLAGGPGINEQFF.

Note on this clonotype: An end of the junction does not agree with germline; a read error may underlie this. The chain joins TRBV20-1 to TRBJ2-1; D is tentatively TRBD1 or TRBD2 (5 bases each). This CDR3 has 15 residues. The V gene's germline CDR1 is DFQATT and CDR2 SNEGSKA (reference sequence). The CDR3 DNA is TGCAGTGTTTCCGAGGGGTTACCCTCCTACAATGAGCCGTTCTTC. Its protein product is CSVSEGLPSYNEPFF.

The V call is TRBV2, the J call TRBJ2-5; D not resolved. Per germline, CDR1 SNHLY and CDR2 FYNNEI. V gave up 0 bases and J gave up 4 bases, with 12 bases separating them. The CDR3 runs 15 residues. The DNA for the CDR3 is TGTGCCAGCAGTGAAGCGCAGGTGACTCGAGAGACCCAGTACTTC. This gives the protein CASSEAQVTRETQYF.

The chain combines TRBV12-5 with TRBJ1-1; 11 bases match TRBD1. V was clipped by 1 base and J by 11 bases; unmatched bases: 9. The CDR3 length is 15 residues. In germline, CDR1 is LGHNT, CDR2 FRNRAP. The DNA for the CDR3 is TGTGCTAGTGGTTTGGACGCTTGGACAGGGGGCCAGGCTTTCTTT. It is translated as CASGLDAWTGGQAFF.

This rearrangement joins TRBV5-1 to TRBJ2-2, with 10 bases lining up with TRBD1. Germline CDR1 reads SGHRS; CDR2 reads YFSETQ. The junction had 4 bases not matched to a gene; V was cut back by 1 base and J by 4 bases. CDR3 length equals 16 residues. The CDR3 DNA reads as TGCGCCAGCAGCTTGACCGGGACAGGGGTCACCGGGGAGCTGTTTTTT. This translates into CASSLTGTGVTGELFF.

The sample holds a few counts of this clonotype. The gene calls are TRBV27 and TRBJ1-6; D is ambiguous. CDR3 length: 14 amino acids. Deletions cut 2 bases from V and 8 bases from J, with 10 bases between. CDR1 is MNHEY and CDR2 is SMNVEV in the germline V gene (reference sequence). For the CDR3, the DNA is TGTGCCAGCAGTTTAAAGGGAAGAGATTCACCCCTCCACTTT. This codes for CASSLKGRDSPLHF.

This chain uses TRBV4-1 with TRBJ2-6; D may be TRBD2 (5 bases). The CDR3 length is 18 residues. Between the trimmed V and J ends, which lost 4 bases and 1 base, there was a span of 17 bases. Germline CDR1 reads MGHRA; CDR2 reads YSYEKL. CDR3 loop: CASSRAGDYVSGANVLTF. The CDR3 nucleotides are TGCGCCAGCAGCCGTGCCGGGGATTACGTTTCTGGGGCCAACGTCCTGACTTTC.

This clonotype was seen only a few times. The rearrangement uses TRBV29-1 and TRBJ2-2; 7 positions match TRBD1. CDR1 and CDR2 from the germline V gene are SQVTM and ANQGSEA. Losses at the gene ends were 7 bases for V and 6 bases for J; bases not matched to a gene: 5. The CDR3 contains 12 residues. The chain's CDR3 is CSAPTGAGELFF. For the CDR3, the DNA is TGCAGCGCACCCACAGGGGCCGGGGAGCTGTTTTTT.

This clonotype occurred a few times. The chain links TRBV11-2 to TRBJ2-7; 7 nucleotides agree with TRBD2. CDR3 length: 15 amino acids. Germline CDR1 is SGHAT and CDR2 is FQNNGV. With V trimmed by 1 base and J by 5 bases, 8 bases remained unmatched. CDR3 DNA: TGTGCCAGCAGCTTAGGCCAGGGAGGGGAGGACGAGCAGTACGTC. It yields the protein CASSLGQGGEDEQYV.

In its sample, this clonotype was seen a few times. This rearrangement joins TRBV20-1 to TRBJ2-5; D uncertain. Germline CDR1 reads DFQATT; CDR2 reads SNEGSKA (reference sequence). The CDR3 extends over 15 amino acids. The V end lost 3 bases, the J end lost 0 bases, and 14 bases lay between the germline ends. The CDR3, as DNA: TGCAGTGCTAGGCCTGTGTCCCCCCACCAAGAGACCCAGTACTTC. Its protein is CSARPVSPHQETQYF.

The rearrangement links TRBV3-1 to TRBJ2-7; D is tentatively TRBD1 or TRBD2 (6 bases each). Per the germline V gene, CDR1 is LGHDT and CDR2 is YNNKEL (reference sequence). Trimming stripped 0 bases from V and 11 bases from J, with 23 bases between. This CDR3 contains 16 residues. The CDR3, as DNA: TGTGCCAGCAGCCAAGAGAAGGCCCGGGGGCCTACGAGGGAGTACTTC. The encoded protein is CASSQEKARGPTREYF.

V and J are TRBV29-1 and TRBJ2-7; tentative D call: TRBD2 (5 bases). In germline, CDR1 is SQVTM, CDR2 ANQGSEA. V gave up 3 bases and J gave up 2 bases, with 14 bases separating them. This CDR3 has 14 amino acids. Here the CDR3 reads CSVDGDRGAYEQYF. In nucleotides, the CDR3 is TGCAGCGTTGATGGGGATCGGGGAGCCTACGAGCAGTACTTC.

This clonotype was seen a few times. The CDR3 coding sequence is TGCGCCAGCAGCCTGACCACCAATGAGCAGTTCTTC. Protein sequence: CASSLTTNEQFF. The chain is built from TRBV5-1 and TRBJ2-1; the D is unclear. The CDR3 is made up of 12 amino acids. The germline V gene has CDR1 SGHRS and CDR2 YFSETQ. Trimming removed 4 bases from V and 6 bases from J, with 8 bases in between.

The chain has TRBV7-2 and TRBJ1-2; possibly TRBD1 for D (5 bases). The CDR3 has 16 residues. Trimming cost V 2 bases and J 4 bases, with 17 bases left between them. Per germline, CDR1 SGHTA and CDR2 FQGNSA. CDR3 protein: CASSLKAGIRGYGYTF. The CDR3 coding sequence is TGTGCCAGCAGCTTAAAGGCAGGGATTCGAGGCTATGGCTACACCTTC.

The J gene is TRBJ2-4, the V gene TRBV20-1; TRBD2 might be the D (5 bases). The length of the CDR3 is 11 residues. Between the trimmed V and J ends, which lost 5 bases and 9 bases, there was a span of 11 bases. The V gene's germline CDR1 is DFQATT and CDR2 SNEGSKA (reference sequence). The CDR3 DNA is TGCAGTGCTTTTCCCCGGGGCATTCAGTACTTC. This codes for CSAFPRGIQYF.